Presented here are 20 T cell receptor beta chains from one specimen sequenced in a study of blood T cell repertoires in COVID-19. Using immunoSEQ multiplex PCR, the repertoire was profiled, and TCRdb retains in-frame clones only, with some absent. Counted here are hundreds of thousands of clones, approximately 90% occurring once; the ten biggest clones make up about 4.2%. Material for sequencing was peripheral blood. Every receptor here comes from a man aged 40-50 years with acute or convalescent COVID-19.

This clone was observed once. The J gene is TRBJ1-1, the V gene TRBV19; a weak D match, TRBD1 (6 bases). The V end lost 7 bases, the J end lost 1 base, and 13 bases lay between the germline ends. Per germline, CDR1 LNHDA and CDR2 SQIVND (reference sequence). The length of the CDR3 is 14 residues. The CDR3: CASTGRGANTEAFF. The CDR3 DNA reads TGTGCCAGTACGGGCAGGGGTGCGAACACTGAAGCTTTCTTT. The full variable domain, completed using reference TRBV19 and TRBJ1-1, is DGGITQSPKYLFRKEGQNVTLSCEQNLNHDAMYWYRQDPGQGLRLIYYSQIVNDFQKGDIAEGYSVSREKKESFPLTVTSAQKNPTAFYLCASTGRGANTEAFFGQGTRLTVV.

The rearrangement joins TRBV29-1 to TRBJ1-2; 8 nucleotides align to TRBD1. The CDR3 runs to 11 residues. Germline V gene lookup returns CDR1 SQVTM and CDR2 ANQGSEA. V trimming: 4 bases; J trimming: 8 bases; junction bases outside the gene matches: 3. The CDR3 DNA reads TGCAGCGTTGGACAGGGGAGAGGCTACACCTTC. It encodes CSVGQGRGYTF.

This clone occurred a few times. The genes are TRBV2 and TRBJ1-3; no clear D. The CDR3 loop spans 12 amino acids. Germline CDR1 is SNHLY and CDR2 is FYNNEI. V was trimmed by 6 bases and J by 4 bases, leaving 7 bases between them. The DNA of the CDR3 is TGTGCCAGCAGCGGAGTAGGAAACACCATATATTTT. This codes for CASSGVGNTIYF.

This chain connects TRBV14 to TRBJ2-2; no firm D call. Germline CDR1 is SGHDN and CDR2 is FVKESK. CDR3 length equals 13 residues. Trimming shortened V by 0 bases and J by 3 bases, and 2 bases separated the two germline ends. This CDR3 is CASSQDYTGELFF. The CDR3 DNA is TGTGCCAGCAGCCAAGACTACACCGGGGAGCTGTTTTTT.

V gene TRBV30 combines with J gene TRBJ1-5; D might be TRBD1 (5 bases). The CDR3 is 13 amino acids. The germline V gene has CDR1 GTSNPN and CDR2 SVGIG (reference sequence). V was trimmed by 5 bases and J by 2 bases, leaving 10 bases between them. The CDR3 coding sequence is TGTGCCTGGTCAACAGGCCGCAATCAGCCCCAGCATTTT. Amino acid sequence: CAWSTGRNQPQHF.

The rearrangement links TRBV6-5 to TRBJ1-1, with D uncertain. V lost 7 bases to trimming and J lost 0 bases, with 15 bases between them. This CDR3 is 15 amino acids long. Germline V lookup: CDR1 MNHEY, CDR2 SVGAGI. CDR3 sequence: CASTLIEDMNTEAFF. The CDR3 DNA is TGTGCCAGCACCCTTATTGAGGATATGAACACTGAAGCTTTCTTT.

The gene calls are TRBV2 and TRBJ2-7; D may be TRBD2 (7 bases). This CDR3 comprises 14 residues. V lost 7 bases, J lost 3 bases, and 16 bases lay in between. Germline-derived CDR1 and CDR2 are SNHLY and FYNNEI. Here the CDR3 reads CASKRGGEYYEQYF. In nucleotides, the CDR3 is TGTGCCAGCAAGAGGGGGGGCGAGTACTACGAGCAGTACTTC.

This sequence joins TRBV4-2 and TRBJ2-3; a possible D gene is TRBD1 (5 bases). V lost 0 bases and J 5 bases, leaving 12 bases between the germline ends. CDR3 length: 15 amino acids. CDR1 and CDR2 from the germline V gene are LGHNA and YNFKEQ. The CDR3 DNA reads as TGTGCCAGCAGCCAAGAAAGGGGATTAGGAGATACGCAGTATTTT. This encodes CASSQERGLGDTQYF.

The V call is TRBV5-1, the J call TRBJ1-5, with 8 nucleotides matching TRBD1. CDR1 and CDR2 from the germline V gene are SGHRS and YFSETQ. The junction had 6 bases not matched to a gene; V was cut back by 2 bases and J by 2 bases. This CDR3 region has 16 residues. DNA of the CDR3: TGCGCCAGCAGCTTAGATGACAGGGGAGGCAATCAGCCCCAGCATTTT. Residues: CASSLDDRGGNQPQHF.

The chain joins TRBV11-2 to TRBJ1-1; a weak D match, TRBD1 (6 bases). V lost 5 bases to trimming and J lost 2 bases, with 12 bases between them. From germline, CDR1 is SGHAT and CDR2 FQNNGV. This CDR3 region has 14 residues. The CDR3 is CASSALQGNTEAFF. In nucleotides, the CDR3 is TGTGCCAGCAGCGCTTTACAGGGTAACACTGAAGCTTTCTTT. The full variable domain, with the rest looked up from reference TRBV11-2 and TRBJ1-1, is EAGVAQSPRYKIIEKRQSVAFWCNPISGHATLYWYQQILGQGPKLLIQFQNNGVVDDSQLPKDRFSAERLKGVDSTLKIQPAKLEDSAVYLCASSALQGNTEAFFGQGTRLTVV.

The J gene is TRBJ1-2, the V gene TRBV29-1, with D possibly being TRBD1 (6 bases). The CDR3 totals 13 residues. V lost 5 bases and J 2 bases, leaving 12 bases between the germline ends. In germline, CDR1 is SQVTM, CDR2 ANQGSEA. DNA of the CDR3: TGCAGCGTTCTTAACAGGGAGAACTATGGCTACACCTTC. Protein product: CSVLNRENYGYTF.

The rearrangement joins TRBV9 to TRBJ1-1, with D uncertain. The CDR3 is 16 residues long. V lost 4 bases and J lost 2, with 18 bases in between. CDR1 is SGDLS and CDR2 is YYNGEE in the germline V gene. CDR3 region: CASSPPRGVFNTEAFF. Written as DNA, the CDR3 is TGTGCCAGCAGCCCACCCCGAGGCGTATTTAACACTGAAGCTTTCTTT.

The rearrangement links TRBV5-1 to TRBJ1-4; 7 bases match TRBD1. The V segment lost 3 bases and the J segment 8 bases; nucleotides outside the gene matches: 10. Germline V gene sequence: CDR1 SGHRS, CDR2 YFSETQ. There are 15 residues in the CDR3. Here the CDR3 reads CASSSTGVRGEKLFF. CDR3 nucleotide sequence: TGCGCCAGCAGCTCTACAGGGGTAAGAGGAGAAAAACTGTTTTTT.

The CDR3 protein is CASSLGTLIYEQYF. The CDR3 DNA reads TGTGCCAGCAGCCTCGGGACTTTAATCTACGAGCAGTACTTC. The genes are TRBV7-2 and TRBJ2-7, with D maybe TRBD2 (6 bases). CDR3 length: 14 amino acids. Deletions cut 5 bases from V and 3 bases from J, with 14 bases between. The germline V gene has CDR1 SGHTA and CDR2 FQGNSA. The variable domain in full, completed from reference TRBV7-2 and TRBJ2-7, reads GAGVSQSPSNKVTEKGKDVELRCDPISGHTALYWYRQSLGQGLEFLIYFQGNSAPDKSGLPSDRFSAERTGGSVSTLTIQRTQQEDSAVYLCASSLGTLIYEQYFGPGTRLTVT.

The rearrangement links TRBV5-1 to TRBJ2-3; TRBD2 matches at 9 bases. Per germline, CDR1 SGHRS and CDR2 YFSETQ. V was pared by 3 bases and J by 3 bases, with 11 bases of the junction left unmatched. CDR3 length: 17 residues. In DNA, the CDR3 is TGCGCCAGCAGCTCAGGCGGCGGGGGGGCCGAGACAGATACGCAGTATTTT. It codes for CASSSGGGGAETDTQYF.

This clone was seen a single time. V usage is TRBV12-5 and J usage is TRBJ2-1; D is unclear. CDR1 is LGHNT, CDR2 FRNRAP, per germline. V shed 3 bases and J shed 4 bases, with 10 bases lying between them. The CDR3 runs to 14 residues. The DNA for the CDR3 is TGTGCTAGTGGTTTCTCCTTGACATACAATGAGCAGTTCTTC. Its translation is CASGFSLTYNEQFF.

The sample holds a few counts of this clone. The chain joins TRBV19 to TRBJ2-7; 7 nucleotides align to TRBD1. The CDR3 contains 14 residues. Germline CDR1 LNHDA, CDR2 SQIVND (reference sequence). V shed 3 bases, J shed 2 bases, and the junction held 4 bases outside the gene matches. The CDR3 protein is CASSIDRAPYEQYF. In nucleotides, the CDR3 is TGTGCCAGTAGTATCGACAGGGCCCCCTACGAGCAGTACTTC. Together with reference TRBV19 and TRBJ2-7, the CDR3 gives the full variable domain: DGGITQSPKYLFRKEGQNVTLSCEQNLNHDAMYWYRQDPGQGLRLIYYSQIVNDFQKGDIAEGYSVSREKKESFPLTVTSAQKNPTAFYLCASSIDRAPYEQYFGPGTRLTVT.

The genes are TRBV7-9 and TRBJ2-7; a weak D match, TRBD2 (7 bases). CDR1 and CDR2 (germline): SEHNR, FQNEAQ (reference sequence). The V gene lost 0 bases and the J gene lost 6 bases, with 12 bases spanning the gap. CDR3 length: 14 residues. The CDR3 sequence: CASSLAGGHSEQYF. CDR3 sequence (DNA): TGTGCCAGCAGCTTAGCGGGGGGGCATAGCGAGCAGTACTTC.

This rearrangement joins TRBV7-8 to TRBJ2-7; TRBD1 is a possible D gene (5 bases). The CDR3 spans 12 residues. Trimming removed 1 base at V and 6 bases at J, with 7 bases between. The germline V gene has CDR1 SGHVS and CDR2 FQNEAQ. For the CDR3, the DNA is TGTGCCAGCAGCTTAGACAGGTCCGAGCAGTACTTC. Residues: CASSLDRSEQYF.

This chain connects TRBV7-6 to TRBJ1-1; tentatively, D is TRBD1 (6 bases). The germline V and J ends were trimmed by 5 bases and 1 base, with 14 bases remaining between them. The CDR3 is made up of 15 amino acids. CDR1 is SGHVS, CDR2 FNYEAQ, per germline. The CDR3 sequence is CASSPRGGTNTEAFF. The CDR3 bases are TGTGCCAGCAGCCCCCGGGGGGGCACGAACACTGAAGCTTTCTTT.